Following are 5 T cell receptor beta chains from one sample sequenced in a study of T-cell reconstitution after alpha-beta-depleted transplantation in children. It was with unique molecular identifiers that the TCRbeta library was prepared. TCRdb used MiXCR to reprocess the PCR reads, holding one entry per CDR3 protein. The sample records about 240,000 distinct CDR3 sequences, about 25% being singletons. Sequenced here: PBMCs, sampled before TCRalphabeta/CD19-depleted stem cell transplant. All receptors derive from a girl aged 2-10 years with Fanconi anemia, due to receive a stem cell transplant.

The table lists this clonotype with a few counts. The chain couples TRBV5-1 to TRBJ2-3; D gene uncertain. CDR3 length: 15 amino acids. V was shortened by 1 base and J by 2 bases, with 11 bases between the two germline ends. Germline values: CDR1 SGHRS, CDR2 YFSETQ. As DNA, the CDR3 is TGCGCCAGCAGCTTGTTGTATATGCCCACAGATACGCAGTATTTT. This sequence encodes CASSLLYMPTDTQYF.

The V and J genes are TRBV29-1 and TRBJ2-7; D possibly corresponds to TRBD2 (6 bases). Per the germline V gene, CDR1 is SQVTM and CDR2 is ANQGSEA. Trimming took 4 bases from V and 1 from J, leaving 11 bases between them. The CDR3 has 13 amino acids. The chain's CDR3 is CSVAEGWSYEQYF. The CDR3 DNA reads as TGCAGCGTTGCGGAGGGTTGGTCCTACGAGCAGTACTTC.

The chain carries TRBV7-3 and TRBJ2-7; 13 bases agree with TRBD2. This CDR3 spans 15 amino acids. The junction had 4 bases not matched to a gene; V was cut back by 3 bases and J by 5 bases. Germline V CDR1 and CDR2: SGHTA, FQGTGA. This CDR3 is CASSLGLAGHDEQYF. The CDR3 nucleotides read TGTGCCAGCAGCTTGGGACTAGCGGGGCACGACGAGCAGTACTTC. Variable domain in full (rest from reference TRBV7-3 and TRBJ2-7): GAGVSQTPSNKVTEKGKYVELRCDPISGHTALYWYRQSLGQGPEFLIYFQGTGAADDSGLPNDRFFAVRPEGSVSTLKIQRTERGDSAVYLCASSLGLAGHDEQYFGPGTRLTVT.

At least ten counts were recorded for this clonotype. The genes are TRBV4-1 and TRBJ2-1; D ambiguous. The V and J ends lost 1 base and 6 bases respectively, with 10 bases between them. The germline gives CDR1 MGHRA, CDR2 YSYEKL. CDR3 size: 14 residues. The chain's CDR3 is CASSQARTVNEQFF. CDR3 DNA: TGCGCCAGCAGCCAAGCACGGACGGTCAATGAGCAGTTCTTC.

The sample holds a few counts of this clonotype. CDR3 sequence: CASSVQAVVQPQHF. The DNA for the CDR3 is TGTGCCAGCAGCGTACAGGCTGTTGTACAGCCCCAGCATTTT. The V call is TRBV5-5, the J call TRBJ1-5, with a tentative D call TRBD1 (5 bases). The CDR3 totals 14 residues. Trimming stripped 4 bases from V and 7 bases from J, with 15 bases between. Germline CDR1 SGHKS, CDR2 YYEKEE (reference sequence).